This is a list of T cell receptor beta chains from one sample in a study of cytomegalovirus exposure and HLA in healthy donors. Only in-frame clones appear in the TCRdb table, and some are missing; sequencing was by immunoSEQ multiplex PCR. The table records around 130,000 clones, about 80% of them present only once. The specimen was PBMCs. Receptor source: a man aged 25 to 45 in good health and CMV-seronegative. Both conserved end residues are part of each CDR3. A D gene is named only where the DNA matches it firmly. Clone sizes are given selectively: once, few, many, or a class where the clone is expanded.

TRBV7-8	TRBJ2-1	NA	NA	CASSLGGGSAYEQFF	TGTGCCAGCAGCTTAGGAGGTGGCAGCGCTTACGAGCAGTTCTTC
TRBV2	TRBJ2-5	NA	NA	CASKLGQETQYF	TGTGCCAGCAAACTCGGCCAAGAGACCCAGTACTTC
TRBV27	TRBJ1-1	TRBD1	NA	CASRDRGLEAFF	TGTGCCAGCAGGGACAGGGGCCTTGAAGCTTTCTTT
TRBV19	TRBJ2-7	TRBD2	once	CASSRWEGLEREQYF	TGTGCCAGTAGTAGATGGGAGGGCCTTGAGAGGGAGCAGTACTTC
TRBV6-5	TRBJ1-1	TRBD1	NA	CASRMTRDSPTEAFF	TGTGCCAGCAGGATGACCCGGGACAGTCCCACTGAAGCTTTCTTT
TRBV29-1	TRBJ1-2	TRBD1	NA	CSVLTGVTGYPF	TGCAGCGTTCTAACAGGGGTCACTGGCTACCCCTTC
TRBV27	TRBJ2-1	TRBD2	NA	CASSDSGSQFF	TGTGCCAGCAGTGATAGCGGGAGTCAGTTCTTC
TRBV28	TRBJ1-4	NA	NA	CASSFGATNEKLFF	TGTGCCAGCAGTTTCGGGGCAACTAATGAAAAACTGTTTTTT
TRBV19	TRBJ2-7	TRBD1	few	CASRQPGQGLHEQYF	TGTGCCAGTAGACAACCGGGACAGGGGTTACACGAGCAGTACTTC
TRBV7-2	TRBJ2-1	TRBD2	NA	CASSSTSEAYNEQFF	TGTGCCAGCAGCTCGACTAGCGAGGCCTACAATGAGCAGTTCTTC
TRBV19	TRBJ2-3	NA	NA	CASSIYEGSTDTQYF	TGTGCCAGTAGTATTTATGAGGGCAGCACAGATACGCAGTATTTT
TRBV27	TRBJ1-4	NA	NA	CASSRKGATNEKLFF	TGTGCCAGCAGCAGAAAGGGGGCAACTAATGAAAAACTGTTTTTT
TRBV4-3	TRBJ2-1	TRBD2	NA	CASSQLLAGGEQFF	TGCGCCAGCAGCCAACTTCTAGCGGGAGGTGAGCAGTTCTTC
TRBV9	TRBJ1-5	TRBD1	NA	CASSVGQGAANQPQHF	TGTGCCAGCAGCGTAGGTCAGGGGGCGGCTAATCAGCCCCAGCATTTT
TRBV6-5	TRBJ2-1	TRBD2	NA	CASSYASGVYNEQFF	TGTGCCAGCAGTTACGCTAGCGGAGTTTACAATGAGCAGTTCTTC
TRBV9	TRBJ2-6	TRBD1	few	CASSVSQGAGGANVLTF	TGTGCCAGCAGCGTAAGTCAGGGGGCGGGTGGGGCCAACGTCCTGACTTTC
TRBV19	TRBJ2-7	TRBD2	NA	CASSITSGRTSYEQYF	TGTGCCAGTAGTATAACTAGCGGGAGGACCTCCTACGAGCAGTACTTC
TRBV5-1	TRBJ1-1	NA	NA	CASSLALGRGTEAFF	TGCGCCAGCAGCTTGGCCTTGGGCCGGGGCACTGAAGCTTTCTTT
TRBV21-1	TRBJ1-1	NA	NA	CASSNSPGGMNTEAFF	TGTGCCAGCAGCAACTCGCCAGGGGGCATGAACACTGAAGCTTTCTTT
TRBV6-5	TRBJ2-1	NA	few	CASSPAGLEQFF	TGTGCCAGCAGTCCAGCTGGACTAGAGCAGTTCTTC
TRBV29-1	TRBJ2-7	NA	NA	CSVAVGSGYEQYF	TGCAGCGTTGCGGTGGGTTCGGGATACGAGCAGTACTTC
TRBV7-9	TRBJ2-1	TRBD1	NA	CASSPRWRDRVNNEQFF	TGTGCCAGCAGCCCTAGATGGCGGGACAGGGTGAACAATGAGCAGTTCTTC
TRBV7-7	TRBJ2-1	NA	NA	CASSPTDGSSYNEQFF	TGTGCCAGCAGCCCGACGGACGGGAGCTCCTACAATGAGCAGTTCTTC
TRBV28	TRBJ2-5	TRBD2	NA	CASSLWGTSGREETQYF	TGTGCCAGCAGTTTATGGGGGACTAGCGGGAGGGAAGAGACCCAGTACTTC
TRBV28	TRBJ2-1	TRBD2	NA	CASSPLTSVTYNEQFF	TGTGCCAGCAGTCCGCTGACTAGCGTGACTTACAATGAGCAGTTCTTC
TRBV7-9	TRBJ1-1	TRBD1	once	CASSLAQGKFTEAFF	TGTGCCAGCAGCTTAGCACAGGGGAAGTTCACTGAAGCTTTCTTT
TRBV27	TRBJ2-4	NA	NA	CASSSSGLAKNIQYF	TGTGCCAGCAGTTCGTCAGGCCTAGCCAAAAACATTCAGTACTTC
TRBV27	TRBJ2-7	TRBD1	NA	CASRGVETGVEQYF	TGTGCCAGCAGGGGGGTCGAGACAGGGGTCGAGCAGTACTTC
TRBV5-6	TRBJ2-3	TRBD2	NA	CASSLSGLAISTDTQYF	TGTGCCAGCAGCTTGTCCGGACTAGCGATTAGCACAGATACGCAGTATTTT
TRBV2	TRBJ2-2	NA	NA	CASSDPRGNTGELFF	TGTGCCAGCAGTGATCCTAGGGGTAACACCGGGGAGCTGTTTTTT
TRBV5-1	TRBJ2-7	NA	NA	CASSLAREQYF	TGCGCCAGCAGCTTGGCTCGCGAGCAGTACTTC
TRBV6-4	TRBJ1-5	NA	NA	CATGADMGPTGYQPQHF	TGTGCCACAGGGGCTGATATGGGTCCCACCGGGTATCAGCCCCAGCATTTT
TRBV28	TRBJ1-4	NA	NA	CAIQGGATNEKLFF	TGTGCCATTCAAGGGGGGGCAACTAATGAAAAACTGTTTTTT
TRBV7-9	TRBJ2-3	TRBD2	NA	CASSPGLAVTDTQYF	TGTGCCAGCAGCCCGGGACTAGCGGTCACAGATACGCAGTATTTT
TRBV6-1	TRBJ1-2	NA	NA	CASSEARGNGYTF	TGTGCCAGCAGTGAAGCCCGGGGGAATGGCTACACCTTC
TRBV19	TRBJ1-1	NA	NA	CASSPIPGNTEAFF	TGTGCCAGTAGTCCCATCCCGGGGAACACTGAAGCTTTCTTT
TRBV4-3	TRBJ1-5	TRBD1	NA	CASSQDRTGSLPQHF	TGCGCCAGCAGCCAAGATCGGACAGGGAGTCTGCCCCAGCATTTT
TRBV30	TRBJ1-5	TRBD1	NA	CAWSHGQGHQPQHF	TGTGCCTGGAGTCACGGACAGGGGCATCAGCCCCAGCATTTT
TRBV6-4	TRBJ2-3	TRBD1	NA	CASSVTGLADTQYF	TGTGCCAGCAGTGTGACAGGGTTGGCAGATACGCAGTATTTT
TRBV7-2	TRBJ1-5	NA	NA	CASSLRVNQPQHF	TGTGCCAGCAGCCTTAGAGTCAATCAGCCCCAGCATTTT
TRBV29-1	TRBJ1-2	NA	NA	CSVAQGPYNPTDYGYTF	TGCAGCGTTGCCCAGGGGCCCTATAACCCAACCGACTATGGCTACACCTTC
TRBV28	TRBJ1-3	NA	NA	CASSSPLKSSGNTIYF	TGTGCCAGCAGTTCTCCTCTCAAGAGCTCTGGAAACACCATATATTTT
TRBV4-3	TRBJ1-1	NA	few	CASSQSAGGTNTEAFF	TGCGCCAGCAGCCAGTCCGCCGGGGGGACGAACACTGAAGCTTTCTTT
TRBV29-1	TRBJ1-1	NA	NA	CSVKTVPRGTEAFF	TGCAGCGTTAAGACAGTTCCGAGGGGGACTGAAGCTTTCTTT
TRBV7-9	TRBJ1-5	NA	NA	CASSLLSNQPQHF	TGTGCCAGCAGCTTACTTAGCAATCAGCCCCAGCATTTT
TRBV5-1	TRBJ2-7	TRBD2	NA	CASSLGVSGRAGIGEQYF	TGCGCCAGCAGCTTGGGGGTCAGCGGGAGGGCCGGAATCGGGGAGCAGTACTTC
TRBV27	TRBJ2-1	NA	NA	CASSFYGSEQFF	TGTGCCAGCAGTTTCTATGGGAGCGAGCAGTTCTTC
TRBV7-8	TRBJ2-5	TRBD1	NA	CASSYNTQDRGKPETQYF	TGTGCCAGCAGCTACAATACACAGGACAGGGGCAAACCTGAGACCCAGTACTTC